Listed below are T cell receptor beta chains from one sample, sequenced in a study of blood T cell repertoires in COVID-19. TCRdb keeps only in-frame clones here, not all; method: immunoSEQ multiplex PCR. The table includes tens of thousands of clones, roughly nine tenths detected once. The sample was peripheral blood. The receptors were sampled from a man aged 45-60 years with active COVID-19. The CDR3 runs from the conserved cysteine through the conserved F or W. The order of the fields is D gene, V gene, J gene, CDR3 DNA, CDR3 protein. A D gene is named only where the DNA matches it firmly.

TRBD2	TRBV9	TRBJ2-3	TGTGCCAGCAGCCTCCGGACTAGTACCATGGCAGATACGCAGTATTTT	CASSLRTSTMADTQYF
TRBD1	TRBV24-1	TRBJ2-1	TGTGCCACCAGTGATATGACCCCCGGGCCAGGGGGATACAATGAGCAGTTCTTC	CATSDMTPGPGGYNEQFF
TRBD1	TRBV15	TRBJ2-7	TGTGCCACCAGCAGAGAATGGGCAGGGGGCGAGCAGTACTTC	CATSREWAGGEQYF
-	TRBV5-6	TRBJ1-6	TGTGCCAGCAGGGCACAAAATAATTCACCCCTCCACTTT	CASRAQNNSPLHF
TRBD2	TRBV9	TRBJ2-7	TGTGCCAGCAGCGTGGATAGCGGGGGGGCCCGCTATGAGCAGTACTTC	CASSVDSGGARYEQYF
-	TRBV9	TRBJ2-1	TGTGCCAGCAGCGCCTACTGGTACTCCTACAATGAGCAGTTCTTC	CASSAYWYSYNEQFF
-	TRBV7-8	TRBJ2-1	TGTGCCAGCAGCTTAGTAACAAGCTACAATGAGCAGTTCTTC	CASSLVTSYNEQFF
-	TRBV3-1/TRBV3-2	TRBJ1-1	TGTGCCAGTAGCCAAGGAGACACTGAAGCTTTCTTT	CASSQGDTEAFF
TRBD1	TRBV5-4	TRBJ2-7	TGTGCCAGCAGCAGGGAGAGGGACAGAGACTACGAGCAGTACTTC	CASSRERDRDYEQYF
-	TRBV29-1	TRBJ1-1	TGCAGCGTTGGTCAAGGGGGTCCCACTGAAGCTTTCTTT	CSVGQGGPTEAFF
-	TRBV5-1	TRBJ2-1	TGCGCCAGCAGAGTAGCGTCTACCCCCTACAATGAGCAGTTCTTC	CASRVASTPYNEQFF
-	TRBV20-1	TRBJ2-7	TGCAGTGCTAGTTTCATCTCGCGGGGCGAGCAGTACTTC	CSASFISRGEQYF
-	TRBV2	TRBJ2-6	TGTGCCAGCACAGCCAAAGGGAGCTCTGGGGCCAACGTCCTGACTTTC	CASTAKGSSGANVLTF
-	TRBV6-5	TRBJ2-2	TGTGCCAGCAGACCTCCTGGGGCCACCGGGGAGCTGTTTTTT	CASRPPGATGELFF
TRBD1	TRBV5-1	TRBJ1-1	TGCGCCAGCAGCCTTTCGACAGGGTACACTGAAGCTTTCTTT	CASSLSTGYTEAFF
-	TRBV29-1	TRBJ1-1	TGCAGCGCCCAACCGGGGGGTCGCACTGAAGCTTTCTTT	CSAQPGGRTEAFF
-	TRBV11-2	TRBJ1-2	TGTGCCAGCAGCCTCTCCGGGAAGGGCTACACCTTC	CASSLSGKGYTF
TRBD2	TRBV25-1	TRBJ2-1	TGTGCCAGCAGTGTGCTAGCGGGGGTATCCTACAATGAGCAGTTCTTC	CASSVLAGVSYNEQFF
TRBD1	TRBV25-1	TRBJ2-5	TGTGCCAGCAGTGAGTCCTTTTGGGACAGGGGTCAAGAGACCCAGTACTTC	CASSESFWDRGQETQYF
-	TRBV7-3	TRBJ2-2	TGTGCCAGCAGCCTACGGGTCAGCGGGGAGCTGTTTTTT	CASSLRVSGELFF
TRBD1	TRBV24-1	TRBJ2-3	TGTGCCACCAGTGATCCTTCTGACAGGGGTATAGATACGCAGTATTTT	CATSDPSDRGIDTQYF
-	TRBV7-9	TRBJ1-5	TGTGCCAGCAGCCGCAGCGGCGATAGCAATCAGCCCCAGCATTTT	CASSRSGDSNQPQHF
-	TRBV5-1	TRBJ2-3	TGCGCCAGCAAAGCGGGCGGAGTCCGAGAAATCACAGATACGCAGTATTTT	CASKAGGVREITDTQYF
TRBD1	TRBV11-3	TRBJ2-2	TGTGCCAGCAGCCCCGGGACAGGGGGGCCCGGGGAGCTGTTTTTT	CASSPGTGGPGELFF
TRBD2	TRBV6-5	TRBJ2-1	TGTGCCAGCAGACGTAGCGGGACGTACAATGAGCAGTTCTTC	CASRRSGTYNEQFF
-	TRBV7-3	TRBJ2-5	TGTGCCAGCAGCTTGGAATCGACCCCAGGGACCCAGTACTTC	CASSLESTPGTQYF
-	TRBV18	TRBJ2-1	TGTGCCAGCTCATTTCTTAGCGGCTCCTACAATGAGCAGTTCTTC	CASSFLSGSYNEQFF
TRBD2	TRBV7-2	TRBJ2-5	TGTGCCAGCAGCTTAGGAGGTAGCGGGAGGGGCAAGACCCAGTACTTC	CASSLGGSGRGKTQYF
TRBD1	TRBV7-6	TRBJ1-5	TGTGCCAGCAGCTTTGGACAGGGTGGTCAGCCCCAGCATTTT	CASSFGQGGQPQHF
TRBD1	TRBV27	TRBJ1-4	TGTGCCAGCAGTCCGACCCCCGGGACAGTCAATGAAAAACTGTTTTTT	CASSPTPGTVNEKLFF